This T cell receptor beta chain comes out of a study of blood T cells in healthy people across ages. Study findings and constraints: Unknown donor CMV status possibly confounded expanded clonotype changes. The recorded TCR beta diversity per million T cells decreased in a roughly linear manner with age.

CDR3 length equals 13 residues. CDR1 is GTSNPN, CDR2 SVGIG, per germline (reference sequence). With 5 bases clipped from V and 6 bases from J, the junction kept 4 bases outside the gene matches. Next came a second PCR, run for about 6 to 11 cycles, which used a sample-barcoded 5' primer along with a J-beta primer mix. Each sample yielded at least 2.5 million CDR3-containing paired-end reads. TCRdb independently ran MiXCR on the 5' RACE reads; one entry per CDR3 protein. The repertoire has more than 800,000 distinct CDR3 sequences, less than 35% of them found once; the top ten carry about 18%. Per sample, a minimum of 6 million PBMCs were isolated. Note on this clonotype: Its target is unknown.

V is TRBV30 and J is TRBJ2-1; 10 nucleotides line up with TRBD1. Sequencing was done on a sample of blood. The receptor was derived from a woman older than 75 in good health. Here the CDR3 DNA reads TGTGCCTGGGCGGGGACAGGGGCCAATGAGCAGTTCTTC. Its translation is CAWAGTGANEQFF.